This TCR beta chain was retrieved from a study of blood T cell repertoires in COVID-19. V lost 5 bases to trimming and J lost 3 bases, with 16 bases between them. Germline values: CDR1 MNHEY, CDR2 SVGAGI. This CDR3 has 15 residues. Original processing methods: Amplification with reference gene primers provided the estimates of nucleated cell counts. Some clones are missing from TCRdb's copy, which holds only in-frame ones; the method was immunoSEQ multiplex PCR. V and J calls and clone size are as listed in that table; D and trimming were resolved from the DNA. This sample carries some 170,000 clones, approximately 80% of them seen once, and the ten largest clones take 7%.

V gene TRBV6-5 combines with J gene TRBJ1-2; possible D gene TRBD1, 6 bases. The TCR originated in a woman in her forties with COVID-19, enrolled during active disease. The specimen was peripheral blood. CDR3 sequence (DNA): TGTGCCAGCAGTACGCAGGGGAAGGGCCACTATGGCTACACCTTC. Amino acids: CASSTQGKGHYGYTF.